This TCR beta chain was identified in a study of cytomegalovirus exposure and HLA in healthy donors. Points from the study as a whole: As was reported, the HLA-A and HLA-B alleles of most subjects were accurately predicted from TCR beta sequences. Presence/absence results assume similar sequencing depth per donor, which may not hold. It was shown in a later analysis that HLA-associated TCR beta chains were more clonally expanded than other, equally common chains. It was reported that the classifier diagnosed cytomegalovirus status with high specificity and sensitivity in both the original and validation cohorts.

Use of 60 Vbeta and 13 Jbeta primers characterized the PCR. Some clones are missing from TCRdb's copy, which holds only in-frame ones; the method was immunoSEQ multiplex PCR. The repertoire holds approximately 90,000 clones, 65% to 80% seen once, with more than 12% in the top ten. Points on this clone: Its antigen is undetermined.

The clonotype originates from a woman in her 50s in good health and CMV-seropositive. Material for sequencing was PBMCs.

CDR3 protein: CASSLAGTPEGQYF. As DNA, the CDR3 is TGTGCCAGCAGCTTGGCCGGCACACCCGAGGGGCAGTACTTC. This rearrangement joins TRBV5-4 to TRBJ2-7, with D tentatively TRBD2 (5 bases). Germline CDR1 reads SGHNT; CDR2 reads YYREEE (reference sequence). The CDR3 spans 14 residues. The V end was cut by 0 bases, the J end by 9 bases, with 16 bases between. Together with reference TRBV5-4 and TRBJ2-7, the CDR3 gives the full variable domain: ETGVTQSPTHLIKTRGQQVTLRCSSQSGHNTVSWYQQALGQGPQFIFQYYREEENGRGNFPPRFSGLQFPNYSSELNVNALELDDSALYLCASSLAGTPEGQYFGPGTRLTVT.